These 12 T cell receptor beta chains came from one sample sequenced in a study of patients and donors after allogeneic stem cell transplantation. TCRdb used MiXCR to reprocess the RT-PCR reads, holding one entry per CDR3 protein. The table has about 210,000 distinct CDR3 sequences, around 40% seen once. The sample was blood, either unsorted or a sorted T cell fraction (not recorded which). The receptors derive from a human donor who was either an allogeneic HSCT recipient or a stem cell or donor lymphocyte infusion donor (not recorded which). It is not recorded whose cells these are; they may come from a transplant donor.

The chain couples TRBV7-9 to TRBJ1-2; D unresolved. The CDR3 loop spans 17 amino acids. CDR1 is SEHNR and CDR2 is FQNEAQ in the germline V gene (reference sequence). Trimming cost V 0 bases and J 5 bases, with 19 bases left between them. The CDR3 DNA sequence: TGTGCCAGCAGCTTAGCGAAAACCATGGGATGGGAGTATGGCTACACCTTC. This sequence encodes CASSLAKTMGWEYGYTF.

The count of this clonotype is one. The chain is built from TRBV7-9 and TRBJ2-7, with a tentative D call TRBD2 (7 bases). Trimming removed 3 bases at V and 0 bases at J, with 12 bases between. Germline values: CDR1 SEHNR, CDR2 FQNEAQ (reference sequence). The CDR3 is made up of 15 amino acids. CDR3 sequence (DNA): TGTGCCAGCAGCTTTGGGGGGGCCTTCTCCTACGAGCAGTACTTC. It translates to CASSFGGAFSYEQYF.

This clonotype was seen at least ten times. The chain couples TRBV12-3 or TRBV12-4 to TRBJ1-2; D remains unclear. The CDR3 contains 12 residues. The V end was cut by 6 bases, the J end by 5 bases, with 10 bases between. The DNA of the CDR3 is TGTGCCAGCAGCTTGACGGGTTATGGCTACACCTTC. This codes for CASSLTGYGYTF.

The V gene is TRBV4-2, the J gene TRBJ1-5; D gene ambiguous. CDR3 length equals 15 residues. The V end was cut by 0 bases, the J end by 9 bases, with 15 bases between. Germline V gene lookup returns CDR1 LGHNA and CDR2 YNFKEQ. CDR3 protein: CASSQDGGVGGPQHF. For the CDR3, the DNA is TGTGCCAGCAGCCAAGACGGCGGGGTTGGAGGGCCCCAGCATTTT.

The chain joins TRBV5-1 to TRBJ2-3, with a weak D call TRBD1 (5 bases). With 6 bases removed from V and 4 bases from J, the gap between germline ends came to 18 bases. Germline V gene data show CDR1 as SGHRS and CDR2 as YFSETQ. CDR3 length equals 15 residues. The CDR3 loop is CASKTGARAPDTQYF. CDR3 nucleotide sequence: TGCGCCAGCAAAACTGGGGCCCGGGCGCCAGATACGCAGTATTTT.

This clonotype has a count of ten or more. The chain combines TRBV27 with TRBJ1-4; possible D gene TRBD1, 6 bases. Germline V CDR1 and CDR2: MNHEY, SMNVEV (reference sequence). This CDR3 has 14 amino acids. V lost 5 bases and J lost 3, with 10 bases in between. The CDR3 loop reads CASSPSGANEKLFF. DNA for the CDR3: TGTGCCAGCAGTCCGTCAGGGGCTAATGAAAAACTGTTTTTT.

This sequence joins TRBV29-1 and TRBJ2-5; TRBD2 aligns across 10 bases. CDR3 length: 15 residues. J was trimmed by 6 bases and V by 3 bases; bases with no gene match: 10. Germline CDR1 reads SQVTM; CDR2 reads ANQGSEA. The CDR3 bases are TGCAGCGTTGAGAGCGGGGGGGCGCTAAGAAAGACCCAGTACTTC. This gives the protein CSVESGGALRKTQYF.

This clonotype appeared a few times. This chain uses TRBV4-1 with TRBJ1-2; 9 bases align to TRBD1. CDR1 and CDR2 from the germline V gene are MGHRA and YSYEKL. The CDR3 covers 14 residues. V lost 5 bases to trimming and J lost 8 bases; unmatched junction nucleotides: 9. The CDR3 DNA follows: TGCGCCAGCAGCGACCACAGGGGGCGAGGAGGCTACACCTTC. Protein product: CASSDHRGRGGYTF.

The CDR3 loop is CASSVGTVNEKLFF. CDR3 nucleotides: TGTGCCAGCAGCGTTGGGACGGTTAATGAAAAACTGTTTTTT. V gene TRBV7-9 combines with J gene TRBJ1-4; TRBD1 is a possible D gene (5 bases). There are 14 residues in the CDR3. The ends were cut back, 5 bases at V and 4 bases at J, with 11 bases in the middle. The germline gives CDR1 SEHNR, CDR2 FQNEAQ (reference sequence).

Only a few counts were recorded for this clonotype. The chain combines TRBV6-6 with TRBJ1-5, with D tentatively TRBD1 (6 bases). The V and J ends lost 2 bases and 6 bases respectively, with 8 bases between them. Germline CDR1 reads MNHNY; CDR2 reads SVGAGI (reference sequence). The CDR3 consists of 13 residues. CDR3 residues: CASSYGGPQPQHF. The CDR3 DNA reads as TGTGCCAGCAGTTACGGGGGGCCTCAGCCCCAGCATTTT.

The chain uses TRBV20-1 and TRBJ1-1; no firm D call. The germline V and J ends were trimmed by 3 bases and 6 bases, with 14 bases remaining between them. This CDR3 has 13 amino acids. The germline V gene encodes CDR1 DFQATT and CDR2 SNEGSKA (reference sequence). This CDR3 reads CSASFVGEAEAFF. CDR3 nucleotide sequence: TGCAGTGCTAGTTTCGTCGGGGAGGCTGAAGCTTTCTTT.

This clonotype was recorded a few times. J is TRBJ2-3 and V is TRBV4-2, with D possibly matching TRBD2 (5 bases). CDR3 length equals 14 residues. The ends were cut back, 4 bases at V and 3 bases at J, with 11 bases in the middle. Germline assignment: CDR1 LGHNA and CDR2 YNFKEQ. Here the CDR3 DNA reads TGTGCCAGCAGCCCACTAGTGGTTACAGATACGCAGTATTTT. Its translation is CASSPLVVTDTQYF.